Presented here are 15 T cell receptor beta chains from one specimen sequenced in a study of cytomegalovirus exposure and HLA in healthy donors. PCR employed 60 Vbeta and 13 Jbeta primers. Some clones are missing from TCRdb's copy, which holds only in-frame ones; the method was immunoSEQ multiplex PCR. The sample lists about 30,000 clones, approximately 90% occurring once. Sequences were obtained from PBMCs. The receptors stem from a boy under 18 in good health and CMV-seronegative.

This clone was detected once. This chain links TRBV4-2 with TRBJ2-3, with 11 bases identical to TRBD2. The length of the CDR3 is 19 residues. The germline gives CDR1 LGHNA, CDR2 YNFKEQ. Losses at the gene ends were 1 base for V and 0 bases for J; bases not matched to a gene: 9. Here the CDR3 DNA reads TGTGCCAGCAGCCAAGGGGAGACTAGCGGGGACCCTAGCACAGATACGCAGTATTTT. Its translation: CASSQGETSGDPSTDTQYF.

This clone was counted a few times. The genes are TRBV6-6 and TRBJ1-1, with 10 bases lining up with TRBD1. Germline CDR1 is MNHNY and CDR2 is SVGAGI (reference sequence). CDR3 length equals 14 residues. With 7 bases clipped from V and 3 bases from J, the junction kept 5 bases outside the gene matches. CDR3 sequence (DNA): TGTGCCAGCACAAAGGGGACAGGGGACACTGAAGCTTTCTTT. Encoded protein: CASTKGTGDTEAFF.

The CDR3 DNA is TGTGCCAGCAACGCAGAACCCCGTTATATTTATGGCTACACCTTC. Translated, it gives CASNAEPRYIYGYTF. The J gene is TRBJ1-2, the V gene TRBV6-1; D remains ambiguous. CDR3 length equals 15 residues. Between the trimmed V and J ends, which lost 7 bases and 5 bases, there was a span of 20 bases. The germline gives CDR1 MNHNS, CDR2 SASEGT.

This chain joins TRBV6-5 and TRBJ2-5; D is perhaps TRBD2 (6 bases). CDR3 length: 14 residues. V shed 1 base and J shed 3 bases, with 9 bases lying between them. In germline, CDR1 is MNHEY, CDR2 SVGAGI. Written as DNA, the CDR3 is TGTGCCAGCAGTTACTACGGGGGAAAAGAGACCCAGTACTTC. Translating it yields CASSYYGGKETQYF.

The chain carries TRBV6-5 and TRBJ1-2; perhaps TRBD1 as D (6 bases). Germline values: CDR1 MNHEY, CDR2 SVGAGI. V gave up 0 bases and J gave up 7 bases, with 9 bases separating them. This CDR3 is 13 amino acids long. DNA of the CDR3: TGTGCCAGCAGTTACTCGAGGGGGTTTGGCTACACCTTC. Its translation is CASSYSRGFGYTF.

The chain uses TRBV7-8 and TRBJ2-7, with a tentative D call TRBD2 (5 bases). The ends were cut back, 1 base at V and 6 bases at J, with 7 bases in the middle. The CDR3 extends over 12 amino acids. The germline V gene encodes CDR1 SGHVS and CDR2 FQNEAQ. CDR3 nucleotide sequence: TGTGCCAGCAGCTTAGAACGGGGCGAGCAGTACTTC. Its protein is CASSLERGEQYF.

This clone was detected once. The rearrangement uses TRBV18 and TRBJ2-1, with D perhaps matching TRBD1 (6 bases). V was cut by 2 bases and J by 2 bases, with 13 bases left in between. This CDR3 comprises 16 residues. Germline-derived CDR1 and CDR2 are KGHSH and LQKENI. Here the CDR3 DNA reads TGTGCCAGCTCACCAGTTAGGCCAGGGGCCTACAATGAGCAGTTCTTC. As protein: CASSPVRPGAYNEQFF.

This clone came up a few times. V is TRBV28 and J is TRBJ2-7, with D perhaps TRBD2 (6 bases). V lost 6 bases, J lost 2 bases, and 17 bases lay in between. The CDR3 is 15 residues long. Germline lookup yields CDR1 MDHEN and CDR2 SYDVKM. The CDR3, as DNA: TGTGCCAGCAGCCCCCAACGGGGGTTCACCTACGAGCAGTACTTC. Amino acids: CASSPQRGFTYEQYF.

This clone turned up a few times. This chain links TRBV5-1 with TRBJ1-2; D possibly corresponds to TRBD1 (5 bases). Per the germline V gene, CDR1 is SGHRS and CDR2 is YFSETQ. This CDR3 comprises 12 residues. The ends were cut back, 7 bases at V and 2 bases at J, with 9 bases in the middle. The CDR3 here is CASSDNNYGYTF. In nucleotides, the CDR3 is TGCGCCAGCTCGGACAACAACTATGGCTACACCTTC.

The V gene is TRBV4-1, the J gene TRBJ1-3; D remains ambiguous. The length of the CDR3 is 16 residues. CDR1 is MGHRA and CDR2 is YSYEKL in the germline V gene. The germline V and J ends were trimmed by 4 bases and 0 bases, with 13 bases remaining between them. CDR3 in DNA: TGCGCCAGCAGCCGGAATCCAGGCGACTCTGGAAACACCATATATTTT. It translates to CASSRNPGDSGNTIYF.

The CDR3 DNA follows: TGTGCCAGCAGTTTTGGGTTGACAGAACTATCCTACGAGCAGTACTTC. This encodes CASSFGLTELSYEQYF. The gene calls are TRBV28 and TRBJ2-7; D is possibly TRBD1 (5 bases). CDR1 is MDHEN and CDR2 is SYDVKM in the germline V gene. The V end was cut by 3 bases, the J end by 1 base, with 16 bases between. CDR3 size: 16 residues.

In this sample, this clone turned up once. The rearrangement uses TRBV19 and TRBJ2-7; 10 bases are shared with TRBD1. With 10 bases clipped from V and 2 bases from J, the junction kept 11 bases outside the gene matches. Germline CDR1 is LNHDA and CDR2 is SQIVND (reference sequence). The length of the CDR3 is 15 residues. The CDR3 reads CATVARTGGTYEQYF. The DNA of the CDR3 is TGTGCCACCGTAGCCCGGACAGGGGGGACCTACGAGCAGTACTTC.

The chain employs TRBV15 and TRBJ2-7; 8 bases are shared with TRBD1. CDR1 and CDR2 (germline): LNHNV, YYDKDF (reference sequence). V was clipped by 1 base and J by 6 bases; unmatched bases: 5. The CDR3 has 14 amino acids. The CDR3 protein is CATSRVGTGREQYF. The CDR3 coding sequence is TGTGCCACCAGCAGAGTCGGGACAGGTCGCGAGCAGTACTTC.

In nucleotides, the CDR3 is TGCGCCAGCAGCCCCTTAGTGGGACAGAACAATGAGCAGTTCTTC. Translated, it gives CASSPLVGQNNEQFF. The V and J genes are TRBV4-1 and TRBJ2-1, with 7 bases fitting TRBD1. Germline lookup yields CDR1 MGHRA and CDR2 YSYEKL. This CDR3 region has 15 residues. V lost 4 bases and J lost 5; bases outside the gene matches: 8.

This clone was seen once. The chain recombines TRBV4-2 with TRBJ2-7; 7 nucleotides align to TRBD1. Germline values: CDR1 LGHNA, CDR2 YNFKEQ. V lost 4 bases to trimming and J lost 2 bases; unmatched junction nucleotides: 5. The CDR3 has 14 residues. CDR3 in DNA: TGTGCCAGCAGCCTACAGGGGCCCCCCTACGAGCAGTACTTC. This encodes CASSLQGPPYEQYF.